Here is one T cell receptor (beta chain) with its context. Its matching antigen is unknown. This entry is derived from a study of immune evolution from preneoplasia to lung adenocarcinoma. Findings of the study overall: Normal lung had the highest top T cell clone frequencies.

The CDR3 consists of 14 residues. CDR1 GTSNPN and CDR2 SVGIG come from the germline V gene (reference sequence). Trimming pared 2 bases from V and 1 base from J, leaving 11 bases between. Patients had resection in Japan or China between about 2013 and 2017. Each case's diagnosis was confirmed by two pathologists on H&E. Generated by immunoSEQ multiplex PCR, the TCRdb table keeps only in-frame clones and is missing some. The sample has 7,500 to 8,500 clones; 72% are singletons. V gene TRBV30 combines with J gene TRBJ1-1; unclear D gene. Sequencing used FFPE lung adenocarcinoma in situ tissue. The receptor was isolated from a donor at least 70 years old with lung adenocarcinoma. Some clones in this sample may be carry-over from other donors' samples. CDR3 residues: CAWSSVFGNTEAFF. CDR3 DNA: TGTGCCTGGAGTTCGGTATTCGGGAACACTGAAGCTTTCTTT. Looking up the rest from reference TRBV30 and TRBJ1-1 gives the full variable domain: SQTIHQWPATLVQPVGSPLSLECTVEGTSNPNLYWYRQAAGRGLQLLFYSVGIGQISSEVPQNLSASRPQDRQFILSSKKLLLSDSGFYLCAWSSVFGNTEAFFGQGTRLTVV.